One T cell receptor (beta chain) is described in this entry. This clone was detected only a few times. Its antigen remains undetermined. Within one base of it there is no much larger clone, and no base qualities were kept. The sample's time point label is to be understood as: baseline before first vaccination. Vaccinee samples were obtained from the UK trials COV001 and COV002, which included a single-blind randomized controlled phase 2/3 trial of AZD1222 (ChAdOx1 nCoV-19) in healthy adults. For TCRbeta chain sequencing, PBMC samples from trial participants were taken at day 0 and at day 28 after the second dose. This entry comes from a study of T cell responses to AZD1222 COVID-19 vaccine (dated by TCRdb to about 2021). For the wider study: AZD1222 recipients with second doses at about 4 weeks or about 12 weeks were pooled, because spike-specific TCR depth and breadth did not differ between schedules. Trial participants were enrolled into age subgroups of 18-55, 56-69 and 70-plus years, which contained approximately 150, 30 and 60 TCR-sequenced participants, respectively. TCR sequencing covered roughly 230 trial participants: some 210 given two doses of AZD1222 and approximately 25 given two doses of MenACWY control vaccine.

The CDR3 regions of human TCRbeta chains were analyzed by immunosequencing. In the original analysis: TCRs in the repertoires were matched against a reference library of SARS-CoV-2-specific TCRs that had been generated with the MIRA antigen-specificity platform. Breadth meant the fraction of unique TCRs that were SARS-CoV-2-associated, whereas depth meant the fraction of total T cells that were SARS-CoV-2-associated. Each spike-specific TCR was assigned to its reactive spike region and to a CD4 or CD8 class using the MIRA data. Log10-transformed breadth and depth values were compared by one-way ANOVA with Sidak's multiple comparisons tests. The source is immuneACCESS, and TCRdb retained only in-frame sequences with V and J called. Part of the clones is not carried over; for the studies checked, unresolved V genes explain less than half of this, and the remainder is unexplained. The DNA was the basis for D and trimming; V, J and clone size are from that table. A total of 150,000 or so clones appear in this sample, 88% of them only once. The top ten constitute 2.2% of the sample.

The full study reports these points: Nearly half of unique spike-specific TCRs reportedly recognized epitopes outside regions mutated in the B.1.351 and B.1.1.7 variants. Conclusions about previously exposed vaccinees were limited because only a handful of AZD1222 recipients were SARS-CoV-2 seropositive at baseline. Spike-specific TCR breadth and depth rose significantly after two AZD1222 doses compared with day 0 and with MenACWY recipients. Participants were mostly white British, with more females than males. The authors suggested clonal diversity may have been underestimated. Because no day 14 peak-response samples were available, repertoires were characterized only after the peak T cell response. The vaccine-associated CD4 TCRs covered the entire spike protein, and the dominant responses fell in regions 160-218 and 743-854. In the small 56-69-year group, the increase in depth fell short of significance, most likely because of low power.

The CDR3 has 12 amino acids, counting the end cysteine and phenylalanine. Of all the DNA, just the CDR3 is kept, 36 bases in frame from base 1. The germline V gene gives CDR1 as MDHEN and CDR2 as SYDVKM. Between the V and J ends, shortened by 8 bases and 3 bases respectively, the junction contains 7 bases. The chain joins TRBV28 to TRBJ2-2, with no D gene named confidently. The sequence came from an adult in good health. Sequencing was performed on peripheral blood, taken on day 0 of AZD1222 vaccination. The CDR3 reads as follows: CASWADTGELFF. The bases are TGTGCCAGCTGGGCAGACACCGGGGAGCTGTTTTTT.